This TCR beta chain was captured by sequencing in a study of blood T cell repertoires in COVID-19. Trimming cost V 2 bases and J 4 bases; bases outside gene matches: 6. The CDR3 spans 15 residues. Germline CDR1 and CDR2: MDHEN and SYDVKM. In the original analysis: Reference gene primer amplification yielded estimated nucleated cell counts. Data came from immunoSEQ multiplex PCR; TCRdb stores just in-frame clones and leaves some out. V and J calls plus clone size are reproduced from that table; the DNA served to infer D and trimming. The sample consists of about 230,000 clones, roughly 86% of them appearing once. This study enrolled people aged about 18 to 95 from under 25 US geographic areas. Cohort assignment relied on participant-reported clinical history.

This TCR was recovered from a woman under 40 with acute COVID-19. What was sequenced was PBMCs or T cells enriched from blood (not recorded which). V usage is TRBV28 and J usage is TRBJ1-1, with 8 bases matching TRBD1. The CDR3, as DNA: TGTGCCAGCAGTTTACCCAGGGGGCTTGGCACTGAAGCTTTCTTT. This codes for CASSLPRGLGTEAFF.